What follows are 24 T cell receptor beta chains derived from one specimen sequenced in a study of cytomegalovirus exposure and HLA in healthy donors. Only in-frame clones appear in the TCRdb table, and some are missing; sequencing was by immunoSEQ multiplex PCR. The sample yields more than 300,000 clones, roughly 88% seen once. The specimen was PBMCs. The receptors originated from a woman under 30 in good health and CMV-seronegative.

The chain combines TRBV6-5 with TRBJ1-1; no clear D gene. Germline CDR1 reads MNHEY; CDR2 reads SVGAGI. Trimming removed 10 bases from V and 4 bases from J, with 10 bases in between. CDR3 length: 11 residues. The CDR3 DNA reads TGTGCCACACACAGTAGCACTGAAGCTTTCTTT. Its translation: CATHSSTEAFF.

This clone was counted a single time. The chain recombines TRBV4-1 with TRBJ2-3, with TRBD2 identical over 14 bases. The CDR3 runs to 18 residues. V lost 4 bases and J lost 0; bases outside the gene matches: 6. Germline V CDR1 and CDR2: MGHRA, YSYEKL. The CDR3 region has the DNA TGCGCCAGCAGCCTCCAGGGACTAGCGGGGGCTAGCACAGATACGCAGTATTTT. It codes for CASSLQGLAGASTDTQYF.

The rearrangement joins TRBV6-6 to TRBJ2-2; TRBD2 aligns across 8 bases. The germline CDR1 and CDR2 sequences are MNHNY and SVGAGI (reference sequence). The CDR3 loop spans 14 amino acids. V gave up 6 bases and J gave up 6 bases; unmatched junction bases: 6. The CDR3 reads CASRLAGPSGELFF. The CDR3 nucleotides read TGTGCCAGCAGATTAGCGGGACCCTCCGGGGAGCTGTTTTTT.

The chain links TRBV27 to TRBJ1-2; 8 bases match TRBD1. The junction had 4 bases not matched to a gene; V was cut back by 5 bases and J by 8 bases. The V gene's germline CDR1 is MNHEY and CDR2 SMNVEV (reference sequence). The CDR3 runs to 12 residues. The CDR3 region has the DNA TGTGCCAGCAGTCCGGACAGGGCCGGCTACACCTTC. It yields the protein CASSPDRAGYTF.

The chain is built from TRBV27 and TRBJ1-5; 7 bases are shared with TRBD1. This CDR3 is built from 13 residues. From germline, CDR1 is MNHEY and CDR2 SMNVEV (reference sequence). With V trimmed by 0 bases and J by 10 bases, 3 bases remained unmatched. CDR3 DNA sequence: TGTGCCAGCAGTTTATCGACAGGGCACCCCCAGCATTTT. This gives the protein CASSLSTGHPQHF.

Here the CDR3 reads CATSPGMNTEAFF. The CDR3 nucleotides read TGTGCCACCTCTCCGGGGATGAACACTGAAGCTTTCTTT. The chain carries TRBV27 and TRBJ1-1; D unresolved. The CDR3 length is 13 residues. Trimming pared 10 bases from V and 0 bases from J, leaving 12 bases between. Looked up from germline, CDR1 is MNHEY and CDR2 is SMNVEV (reference sequence).

CDR3 residues: CASRVLGEKLFF. In DNA, the CDR3 is TGTGCCAGCAGAGTACTAGGTGAAAAACTGTTTTTT. V usage is TRBV2 and J usage is TRBJ1-4; D ambiguous. Germline lookup yields CDR1 SNHLY and CDR2 FYNNEI. CDR3 length: 12 residues. The V gene lost 6 bases and the J gene lost 7 bases, with 9 bases spanning the gap.

The chain is built from TRBV5-1 and TRBJ2-1; TRBD2 might be the D (6 bases). The CDR3 covers 16 residues. V was clipped by 2 bases and J by 7 bases, with 19 bases between them. Germline V gene lookup returns CDR1 SGHRS and CDR2 YFSETQ. The CDR3 DNA reads as TGCGCCAGCAGCTTCCCTCGACTAGGGTCCCAGAATGAGCAGTTCTTC. Translated: CASSFPRLGSQNEQFF.

The chain carries TRBV5-1 and TRBJ1-2; D is perhaps TRBD1 (5 bases). Per the germline V gene, CDR1 is SGHRS and CDR2 is YFSETQ. V shed 4 bases and J shed 4 bases, with 14 bases lying between them. CDR3 length equals 14 residues. DNA of the CDR3: TGCGCCAGCAGCCCCTTTGGGACTCCCTATGGCTACACCTTC. It codes for CASSPFGTPYGYTF.

The V call is TRBV4-2, the J call TRBJ2-7, with 9 nucleotides matching TRBD1. Looked up from germline, CDR1 is LGHNA and CDR2 is YNFKEQ. This CDR3 comprises 16 residues. The trim removed 3 bases at V and 3 bases at J, leaving 9 bases unmatched. CDR3 DNA sequence: TGTGCCAGCAGCCAGATTACCCGGGACAGGGACTACGAGCAGTACTTC. Translation: CASSQITRDRDYEQYF.

The CDR3, as DNA: TGTGCCAGCAGTCGTGACAGGGGCCCAGGGGAGACCCAGTACTTC. The encoded protein is CASSRDRGPGETQYF. V is TRBV11-3 and J is TRBJ2-5, with 8 bases lining up with TRBD1. Trimming removed 6 bases from V and 5 bases from J; junction bases left unmatched: 11. Per the germline V gene, CDR1 is SGHNT and CDR2 is YENEEA. CDR3 size: 15 residues.

Only one count was recorded for this clone. The chain carries TRBV2 and TRBJ1-1; no reliable D call. The CDR3 runs 14 residues. Germline V gives CDR1 SNHLY, CDR2 FYNNEI. Trimming took off 5 bases at V and 3 bases at J, with 13 bases between the two ends. CDR3 amino acids: CASSLKAADTEAFF. The CDR3 nucleotides are TGTGCCAGCAGTTTAAAGGCGGCGGACACTGAAGCTTTCTTT.

The rearrangement links TRBV5-1 to TRBJ1-3, with 10 bases that match TRBD1. The length of the CDR3 is 16 residues. V lost 0 bases, J lost 3 bases, and 3 bases stayed unmatched. Germline V gene data show CDR1 as SGHRS and CDR2 as YFSETQ. In DNA form, the CDR3 reads TGCGCCAGCAGCTTGGGGGACAGGGGCATTGGAAACACCATATATTTT. Translated: CASSLGDRGIGNTIYF.

This clone was seen a single time. V usage is TRBV7-8 and J usage is TRBJ2-7; 14 bases are shared with TRBD2. CDR3 length equals 16 residues. With 7 bases clipped from V and 3 bases from J, the junction kept 8 bases outside the gene matches. Looked up from germline, CDR1 is SGHVS and CDR2 is FQNEAQ. For the CDR3, the DNA is TGTGCCAGCAACCAGGGACTAGCGGGAGTTCTCTACGAGCAGTACTTC. As protein: CASNQGLAGVLYEQYF.

V is TRBV7-9 and J is TRBJ1-2; 9 nucleotides align to TRBD1. The CDR3 loop spans 14 amino acids. The germline gives CDR1 SEHNR, CDR2 FQNEAQ (reference sequence). V lost 5 bases to trimming and J lost 4 bases; unmatched junction nucleotides: 5. The CDR3 DNA sequence: TGTGCCAGCAGCGTAGGGACAGGGACCTATGGCTACACCTTC. Its translation: CASSVGTGTYGYTF.

The V gene is TRBV19, the J gene TRBJ1-5; D may be TRBD1 (6 bases). The CDR3 totals 14 residues. Germline V lookup: CDR1 LNHDA, CDR2 SQIVND (reference sequence). Trimming pared 5 bases from V and 4 bases from J, leaving 12 bases between. The CDR3 DNA sequence: TGTGCCAGTAGTGTGGGCAGGGGAAATCAGCCCCAGCATTTT. Protein: CASSVGRGNQPQHF.

This clone was observed a handful of times. The CDR3 reads CALGYNYGYTF. The CDR3 coding sequence is TGTGCCCTCGGGTATAACTATGGCTACACCTTC. This chain joins TRBV30 and TRBJ1-2, with unresolved D. Between the trimmed V and J ends, which lost 8 bases and 1 base, there was a span of 8 bases. Germline CDR1 reads GTSNPN; CDR2 reads SVGIG (reference sequence). The CDR3 has 11 amino acids.

The CDR3 loop is CASSLQGKYEQYF. The CDR3 DNA sequence: TGTGCCAGCAGCCTACAGGGGAAGTACGAGCAGTACTTC. The rearrangement uses TRBV7-2 and TRBJ2-7; 7 bases map to TRBD1. V shed 5 bases, J shed 4 bases, and the junction held 5 bases outside the gene matches. This CDR3 has 13 amino acids. The V gene's germline CDR1 is SGHTA and CDR2 FQGNSA. Full variable domain (missing parts from reference TRBV7-2 and TRBJ2-7): GAGVSQSPSNKVTEKGKDVELRCDPISGHTALYWYRQSLGQGLEFLIYFQGNSAPDKSGLPSDRFSAERTGGSVSTLTIQRTQQEDSAVYLCASSLQGKYEQYFGPGTRLTVT.

The chain is built from TRBV4-1 and TRBJ2-7; D remains unclear. Germline V gene lookup returns CDR1 MGHRA and CDR2 YSYEKL. V lost 0 bases and J 0 bases, leaving 6 bases between the germline ends. CDR3 size: 14 residues. In nucleotides, the CDR3 is TGCGCCAGCAGCCAAGAACCGAGCTCCTACGAGCAGTACTTC. It translates to CASSQEPSSYEQYF.

J is TRBJ2-1 and V is TRBV29-1; no firm D call. Trimming pared 6 bases from V and 5 bases from J, leaving 5 bases between. This CDR3 region has 10 residues. The V gene's germline CDR1 is SQVTM and CDR2 ANQGSEA. This chain's CDR3 is CSVADNEQFF. The CDR3 DNA reads as TGCAGCGTCGCGGACAATGAGCAGTTCTTC.

The chain recombines TRBV10-1 with TRBJ2-7; possibly TRBD1 for D (6 bases). V shed 7 bases and J shed 3 bases, with 13 bases lying between them. Germline lookup yields CDR1 WNHNN and CDR2 SYGVQD (reference sequence). The CDR3 is made up of 13 amino acids. The CDR3 DNA is TGCGCCAGCACCTCCGACAGGAACTACGAGCAGTACTTC. Protein sequence: CASTSDRNYEQYF.

This clone was detected a few times. The genes are TRBV5-4 and TRBJ1-2, with 9 bases lining up with TRBD1. With 3 bases clipped from V and 0 bases from J, the junction kept 6 bases outside the gene matches. Germline CDR1 and CDR2: SGHNT and YYREEE (reference sequence). The CDR3 is made up of 16 amino acids. CDR3 coding DNA: TGTGCCAGCAGCTATCCGGGACAGGGCCCTAACTATGGCTACACCTTC. Amino acids: CASSYPGQGPNYGYTF.

The chain combines TRBV28 with TRBJ1-5, with 7 bases identical to TRBD1. The CDR3 has 17 amino acids. Trimming took 2 bases from V and 2 from J; bases not matched to a gene: 9. Looked up from germline, CDR1 is MDHEN and CDR2 is SYDVKM. The CDR3: CASSLRTDRVGNQPQHF. The CDR3 region has the DNA TGTGCCAGCAGTTTACGCACCGACAGGGTAGGCAATCAGCCCCAGCATTTT.

The V and J genes are TRBV6-5 and TRBJ1-2; 9 bases agree with TRBD1. The CDR3 spans 13 residues. The ends lost 3 bases at V and 8 bases at J; junction bases unmatched: 4. The V gene's germline CDR1 is MNHEY and CDR2 SVGAGI. The CDR3 DNA reads as TGTGCCAGCAGTTATCGACAGGGGGACGGCTACACCTTC. This sequence encodes CASSYRQGDGYTF.